This T cell receptor beta chain was observed in a study of cytomegalovirus exposure and HLA in healthy donors. At the level of the study: The Caucasian-associated ancestry cluster held over 65% of 300 to 450 genotyped donors.

The PCR had 60 Vbeta and 13 Jbeta primers. Generated by immunoSEQ multiplex PCR, the TCRdb table keeps only in-frame clones and is missing some. The sample lists 150,000 to 200,000 clones; roughly 74% were seen once. This clonotype originated in a woman in her thirties in good health and CMV-seropositive. The sequenced sample was PBMCs.

The CDR3 DNA sequence: TGTGCCAGCAGTTTAACTCGGACTAGCGGGAGGCACGAGCAGTACTTC. As protein: CASSLTRTSGRHEQYF. The chain uses TRBV28 and TRBJ2-7; 14 positions match TRBD2. Germline V lookup: CDR1 MDHEN, CDR2 SYDVKM. V dropped 2 bases and J dropped 5; count of bases not matched to a gene: 5. This CDR3 contains 16 residues.